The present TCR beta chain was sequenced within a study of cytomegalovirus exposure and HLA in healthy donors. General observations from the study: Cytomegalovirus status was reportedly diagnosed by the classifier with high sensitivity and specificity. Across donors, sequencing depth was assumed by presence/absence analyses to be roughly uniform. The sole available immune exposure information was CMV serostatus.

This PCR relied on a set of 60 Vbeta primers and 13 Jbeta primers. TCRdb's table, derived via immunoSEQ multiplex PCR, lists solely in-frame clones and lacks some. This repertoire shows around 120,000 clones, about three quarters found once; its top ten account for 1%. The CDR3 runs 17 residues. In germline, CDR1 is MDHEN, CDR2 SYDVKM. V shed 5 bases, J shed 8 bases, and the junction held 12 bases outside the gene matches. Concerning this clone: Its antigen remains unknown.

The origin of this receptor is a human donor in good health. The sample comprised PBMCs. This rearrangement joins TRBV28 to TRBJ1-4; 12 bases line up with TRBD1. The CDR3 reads CASSRWDRGRSGEKLFF. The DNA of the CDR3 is TGTGCCAGCAGTAGGTGGGACAGGGGGCGGTCCGGCGAAAAACTGTTTTTT.